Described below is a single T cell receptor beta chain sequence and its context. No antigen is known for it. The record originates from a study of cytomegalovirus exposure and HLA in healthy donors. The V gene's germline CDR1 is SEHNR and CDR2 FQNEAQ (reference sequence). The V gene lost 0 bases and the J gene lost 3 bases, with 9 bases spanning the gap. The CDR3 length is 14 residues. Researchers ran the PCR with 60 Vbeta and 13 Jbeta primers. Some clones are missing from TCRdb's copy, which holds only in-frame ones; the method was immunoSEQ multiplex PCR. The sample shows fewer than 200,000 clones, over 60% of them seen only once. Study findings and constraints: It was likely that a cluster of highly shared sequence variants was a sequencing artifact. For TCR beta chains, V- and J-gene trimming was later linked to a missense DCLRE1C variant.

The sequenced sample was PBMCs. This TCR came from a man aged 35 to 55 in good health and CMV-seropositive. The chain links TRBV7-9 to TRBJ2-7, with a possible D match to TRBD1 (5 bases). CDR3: CASSLAARDYEQYF. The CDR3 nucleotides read TGTGCCAGCAGCTTAGCGGCCAGGGACTACGAGCAGTACTTC.